The T cell receptor beta chain described here comes from a study of shared clonotypes between healthy human individuals. General study points: Rarefaction curves obtained for sorted subsets showed sequencing incomplete despite large depth. A few donors had around 5% of their naive CD4 clonotypes in common.

A CD45RA-negative memory subset and a CD45RA+ naive subset were separated from the CD4+ cells. Regarding this clone: Antigen specificity is unknown.

V was clipped by 4 bases and J by 6 bases; unmatched bases: 5. The CDR3 has 14 amino acids. Germline CDR1 is SGHVS and CDR2 is FQNEAQ. TCRdb's table, derived via immunoSEQ multiplex PCR, lists solely in-frame clones and lacks some. This sample has around 2,000,000 clones, with roughly 94% found just once. The chain is built from TRBV7-8 and TRBJ2-2; the match to TRBD1 covers 7 bases. The TCR originated in a man aged 18 to 29 in good health. The sequencing sample was made of naive CD4+ T cells sorted from blood. As for subset: CD45RA+ positively selected. As DNA, the CDR3 is TGTGCCAGCAGCTCTAAGGGGGCCCCCGGGGAGCTGTTTTTT. Translated, it gives CASSSKGAPGELFF.